The rows below give T cell receptor beta chains drawn from one sample of a study of cytomegalovirus exposure and HLA in healthy donors. The method was immunoSEQ multiplex PCR; TCRdb's version includes in-frame clones alone and lacks a portion of them. The table lists around 150,000 clones, roughly 80% of them singletons. Material: PBMCs. Source of these receptors: a young man in good health and CMV-seropositive. Both conserved end residues are part of each CDR3. The order of the fields is V gene, CDR3 length, J gene, clone size, D gene, CDR3 DNA, CDR3 protein. A D gene is named only where the DNA matches it firmly. The size field is filled for only some rows; it gives once, few, many or a size class.

>TRBV15|14|TRBJ2-7|-|-
TGTGCCACCAGCAGAGGCCTAGAGACGGGCGAGCAGTACTTC
CATSRGLETGEQYF
>TRBV7-3|16|TRBJ2-2|-|-
TGTGCCAGCAGCTCAAGGGCAGGGGTAGACACCGGGGAGCTGTTTTTT
CASSSRAGVDTGELFF
>TRBV5-1|16|TRBJ1-3|-|-
TGCGCCAGCAGCGAGGGACATGGAAGCTCTGGAAACACCATATATTTT
CASSEGHGSSGNTIYF
>TRBV6-6|15|TRBJ2-7|-|TRBD1
TGTGCCAGCAAGCTATCGGACAGGGGGATCTACGAGCAGTACTTC
CASKLSDRGIYEQYF
>TRBV2|14|TRBJ2-7|-|-
TGTGCCAGCCGTGGCACACTAGCCACTTTCGAGCAGTACTTC
CASRGTLATFEQYF
>TRBV7-8|14|TRBJ2-3|-|TRBD2
TGTGCCAGCAAAAAGGGACTACTCACAGATACGCAGTATTTT
CASKKGLLTDTQYF
>TRBV29-1|14|TRBJ1-2|-|TRBD1
TGCAGCGCCATTCCGGGACAGGTTAACTATGGCTACACCTTC
CSAIPGQVNYGYTF
>TRBV5-7|16|TRBJ2-7|-|TRBD2
TGTGCCAGCAGCTTGGATTTAGCGGGAAGCCCCCACGAGCAGTACTTC
CASSLDLAGSPHEQYF
>TRBV6-1|16|TRBJ2-3|-|TRBD1
TGTGCCAGCAGTGCCCGACAGGGGGCAGGTACAGATACGCAGTATTTT
CASSARQGAGTDTQYF
>TRBV11-2|16|TRBJ1-3|-|TRBD1
TGTGCCAGCAGCCCAGACAGGGGATTATCTGGAAACACCATATATTTT
CASSPDRGLSGNTIYF
>TRBV29-1|13|TRBJ1-1|-|TRBD1
TGCATCTACAGGGGGCCGGTAGGCACTGAAGCTTTCTTT
CIYRGPVGTEAFF
>TRBV5-1|19|TRBJ2-7|-|-
TGCGCCAGCAGCCATACTACCTCCGGAGCGGCCGACTTCTCCTACGAGCAGTACTTC
CASSHTTSGAADFSYEQYF
>TRBV5-1|15|TRBJ2-7|-|TRBD1
TGCGCCAGCAGTTCAGGGGGACCTTCGTCCTACGAGCAGTACTTC
CASSSGGPSSYEQYF
>TRBV27|15|TRBJ2-7|-|TRBD2
TGTGCCAGCAGTTTTGGTCTAGCGGGAAGGTACGAGCAGTACTTC
CASSFGLAGRYEQYF
>TRBV5-6|13|TRBJ2-7|-|-
TGTGCCAGCAGCTCCGGACAGAACTACGAGCAGTACTTC
CASSSGQNYEQYF
>TRBV7-9|13|TRBJ2-5|-|-
TGTGCCAGCAGCTCCGACAGTGTAGAGACCCAGTACTTC
CASSSDSVETQYF
>TRBV4-2|17|TRBJ1-6|-|-
TGTGCCAGCAGCCAAGAATTGGGGCCCGTGGGGAATTCACCCCTCCACTTT
CASSQELGPVGNSPLHF
>TRBV6-5|14|TRBJ2-3|once|-
TGTGCCAGCAGTTACTCGAGGGACACAGGTACGCAGTATTTT
CASSYSRDTGTQYF
>TRBV7-8|14|TRBJ2-7|-|TRBD2
TGTGCCAGCAGCGATAGCGGGGAATCCTACGAGCAGTACTTC
CASSDSGESYEQYF
>TRBV19|14|TRBJ2-7|-|-
TGTGCCAGTAGTATGGAACAGAATTCCTACGAGCAGTACTTC
CASSMEQNSYEQYF
>TRBV5-6|13|TRBJ2-1|-|TRBD2
TGTGCCAGCAGCCCTACTAGCGGCTATGAGCAGTTCTTC
CASSPTSGYEQFF
>TRBV30|12|TRBJ2-7|-|TRBD1
TGTGCCTGGAGTGACACAGGGGGCGAGCAGTACTTC
CAWSDTGGEQYF
>TRBV7-9|14|TRBJ2-1|few|-
TGTGCCAGCAGCTTAGAGAGCTCCTACAATGAGCAGTTCTTC
CASSLESSYNEQFF
>TRBV6-5|14|TRBJ2-5|-|-
TGTGCCAGCAGTCAGCTCGGAGGGAAAGAGACCCAGTACTTC
CASSQLGGKETQYF
>TRBV5-5|15|TRBJ2-7|-|-
TGTGCCAGCAGCCTAGGACAGACGAGCTCCTACGAGCAGTACTTC
CASSLGQTSSYEQYF
>TRBV30|13|TRBJ2-1|-|-
TGTGCCTGGAGTGTACAAGAAGGGGTCGTTCGGTTCTTC
CAWSVQEGVVRFF